This T cell receptor delta chain was recorded in a study of γδ T cells in repeated Plasmodium falciparum infection. Study details: Sampling occurred at baseline, pre-infection for selected infections, and 21 days post-infection.

Gammadelta T cells were flow-sorted from PBMC into Vgamma9/Vdelta2+ and Vdelta2-negative populations for bulk analysis. This clone was observed a few times. A read error is likely here: a far larger clone is one base away. Other DNA sequences in the sample encode the same CDR3. The CDR3 has 20 amino acids. Germline CDR1 reads TSWWSYY; CDR2 reads QGS. Trimming took off 0 bases at V and 3 bases at J, with 26 bases between the two ends. TCRdb re-called the multiplex PCR reads via CATT. The repertoire consists of more than 70,000 delta-chain clones, with over 0.75% occurring once and the leading ten covering over 8.5%.

Material for sequencing was gamma-delta T cells from blood. The receptor was derived from a pool of human donors (malaria-infected and uninfected, not separated). The rearrangement links TRDV1 to TRDJ1; D is uncertain. Because TCRdb records no J gene, it was assigned here through a match of the DNA to germline. CDR3 residues: CALGELKAPPTSDGADKLIF. The CDR3 DNA sequence: TGTGCTCTTGGGGAACTTAAAGCTCCTCCAACCTCAGACGGGGCCGATAAACTCATCTTT.